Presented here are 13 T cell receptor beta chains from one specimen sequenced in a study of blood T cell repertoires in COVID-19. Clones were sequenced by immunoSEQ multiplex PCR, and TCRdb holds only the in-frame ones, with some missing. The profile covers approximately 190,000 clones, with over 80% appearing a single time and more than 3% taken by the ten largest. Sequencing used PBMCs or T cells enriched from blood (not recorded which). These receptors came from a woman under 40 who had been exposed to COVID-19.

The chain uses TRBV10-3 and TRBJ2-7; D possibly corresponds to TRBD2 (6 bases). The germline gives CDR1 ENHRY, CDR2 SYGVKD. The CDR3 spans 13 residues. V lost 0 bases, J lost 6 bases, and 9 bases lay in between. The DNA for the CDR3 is TGTGCCATCAGTGAGTCGGGGGGAAGCGAGCAGTACTTC. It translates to CAISESGGSEQYF.

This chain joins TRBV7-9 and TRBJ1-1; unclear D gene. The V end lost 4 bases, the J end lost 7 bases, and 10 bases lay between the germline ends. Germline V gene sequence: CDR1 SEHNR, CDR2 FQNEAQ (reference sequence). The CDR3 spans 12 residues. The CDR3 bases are TGTGCCAGCAGCTCCGGACGGGATGAAGCTTTCTTT. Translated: CASSSGRDEAFF.

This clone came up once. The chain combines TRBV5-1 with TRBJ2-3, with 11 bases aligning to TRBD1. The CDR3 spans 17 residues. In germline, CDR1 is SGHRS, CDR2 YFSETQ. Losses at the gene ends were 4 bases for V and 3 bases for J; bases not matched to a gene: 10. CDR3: CASSLTGQGARTDTQYF. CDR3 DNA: TGCGCCAGCAGCCTAACCGGACAGGGGGCGCGAACAGATACGCAGTATTTT.

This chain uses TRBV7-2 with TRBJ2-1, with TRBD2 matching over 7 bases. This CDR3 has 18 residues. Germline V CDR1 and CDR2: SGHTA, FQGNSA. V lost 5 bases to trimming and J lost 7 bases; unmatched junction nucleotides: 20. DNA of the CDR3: TGTGCCAGCAGCCTAGGGCCGGGAGGACTAGGGGTGGGGAATGAGCAGTTCTTC. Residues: CASSLGPGGLGVGNEQFF.

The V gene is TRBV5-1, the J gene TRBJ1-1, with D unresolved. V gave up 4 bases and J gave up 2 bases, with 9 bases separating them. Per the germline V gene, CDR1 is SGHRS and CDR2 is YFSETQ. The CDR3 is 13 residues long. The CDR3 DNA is TGCGCCAGCAGCGCTGAGGGCAACACTGAAGCTTTCTTT. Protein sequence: CASSAEGNTEAFF.

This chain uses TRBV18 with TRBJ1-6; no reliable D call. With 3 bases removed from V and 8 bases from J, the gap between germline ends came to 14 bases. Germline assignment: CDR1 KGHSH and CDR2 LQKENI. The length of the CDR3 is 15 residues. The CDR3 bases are TGTGCCAGCTCACCTAGCAACAACGGGGATTCACCCCTCCACTTT. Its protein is CASSPSNNGDSPLHF.

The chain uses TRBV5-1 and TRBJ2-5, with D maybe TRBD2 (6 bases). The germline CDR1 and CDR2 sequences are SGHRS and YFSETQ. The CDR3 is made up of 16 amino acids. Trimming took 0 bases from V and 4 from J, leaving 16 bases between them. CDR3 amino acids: CASSLVIGDSSETQYF. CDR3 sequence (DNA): TGCGCCAGCAGCTTGGTCATAGGGGACTCCTCAGAGACCCAGTACTTC.

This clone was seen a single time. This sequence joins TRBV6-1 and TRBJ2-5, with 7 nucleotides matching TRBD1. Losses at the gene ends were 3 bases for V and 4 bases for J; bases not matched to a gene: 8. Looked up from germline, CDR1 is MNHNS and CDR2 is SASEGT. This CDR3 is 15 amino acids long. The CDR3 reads CASSDRQGPPETQYF. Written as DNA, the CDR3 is TGTGCCAGCAGTGATCGACAGGGACCCCCAGAGACCCAGTACTTC.

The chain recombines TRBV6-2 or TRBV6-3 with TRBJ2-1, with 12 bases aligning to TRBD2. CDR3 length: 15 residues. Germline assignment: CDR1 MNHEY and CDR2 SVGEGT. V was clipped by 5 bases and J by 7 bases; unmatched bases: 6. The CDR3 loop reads CASSLSSGGANEQFF. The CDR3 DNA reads TGTGCCAGCAGTCTCTCTAGCGGGGGGGCAAATGAGCAGTTCTTC.

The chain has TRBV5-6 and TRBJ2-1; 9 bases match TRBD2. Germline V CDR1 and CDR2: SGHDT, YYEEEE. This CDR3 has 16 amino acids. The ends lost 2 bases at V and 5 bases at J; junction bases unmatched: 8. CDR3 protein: CASSLSGGPPHNEQFF. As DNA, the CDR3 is TGTGCCAGCAGCTTAAGCGGGGGGCCTCCTCACAATGAGCAGTTCTTC.

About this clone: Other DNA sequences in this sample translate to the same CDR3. DNA of the CDR3: TGCGCCAGCAGGCTGGGGACAGGATCCTACGAGCAGTACTTC. Translation gives CASRLGTGSYEQYF. The chain recombines TRBV5-1 with TRBJ2-7, with 8 bases aligning to TRBD1. Germline V lookup: CDR1 SGHRS, CDR2 YFSETQ. V lost 5 bases, J lost 1 base, and 5 bases stayed unmatched. This CDR3 is 14 amino acids long.

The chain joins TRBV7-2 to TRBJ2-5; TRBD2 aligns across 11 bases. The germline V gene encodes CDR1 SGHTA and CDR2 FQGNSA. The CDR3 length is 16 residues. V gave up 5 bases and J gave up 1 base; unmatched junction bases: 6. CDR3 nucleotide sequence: TGTGCCAGCAGCATTAGCGGGGGGGAGAGCCAAGAGACCCAGTACTTC. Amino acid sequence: CASSISGGESQETQYF. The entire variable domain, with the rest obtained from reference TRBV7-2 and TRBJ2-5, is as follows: GAGVSQSPSNKVTEKGKDVELRCDPISGHTALYWYRQSLGQGLEFLIYFQGNSAPDKSGLPSDRFSAERTGGSVSTLTIQRTQQEDSAVYLCASSISGGESQETQYFGPGTRLLVL.

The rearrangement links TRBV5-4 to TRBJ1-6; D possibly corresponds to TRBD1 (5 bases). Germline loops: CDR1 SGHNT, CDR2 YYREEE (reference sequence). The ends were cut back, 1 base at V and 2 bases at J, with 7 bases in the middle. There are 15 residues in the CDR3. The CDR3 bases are TGTGCCAGCAGCTTGTCAGGGACCTATAATTCACCCCTCCACTTT. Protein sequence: CASSLSGTYNSPLHF.